The T cell receptor (beta chain) described here comes from a study of blood T cells in healthy people across ages. Study observations and caveats: Age showed a roughly linear inverse relationship with TCR beta diversity per million T cells. The study lacked donor CMV status, which possibly confounded expanded clonotype changes.

CDR1 and CDR2 from the germline V gene are SGHRS and YFSETQ. The V and J ends lost 10 bases and 2 bases respectively, with 16 bases between them. The CDR3 is 14 amino acids. Regarding this clonotype: Its cognate antigen is unknown.

The authors ran a second PCR of roughly 6 to 11 cycles using a sample-barcoded 5' primer and a J-beta primer mix. At least 3 million CDR3-containing paired-end reads were obtained per sample. TCRdb reanalysed the 5' RACE reads using MiXCR and keeps one entry per CDR3 protein. The table has roughly 1.6 million distinct CDR3 sequences, around 35% seen once. Researchers report isolating at least 6 million PBMCs per sample. V is TRBV5-1 and J is TRBJ2-4; tentatively, D is TRBD1 (6 bases). Material for sequencing was blood. The sequence derives from a woman in her 30s in good health. The CDR3 nucleotides read TGCGCCCCCACAGGGTTAGGAACCAAAAACATTCAGTACTTC. This codes for CAPTGLGTKNIQYF.